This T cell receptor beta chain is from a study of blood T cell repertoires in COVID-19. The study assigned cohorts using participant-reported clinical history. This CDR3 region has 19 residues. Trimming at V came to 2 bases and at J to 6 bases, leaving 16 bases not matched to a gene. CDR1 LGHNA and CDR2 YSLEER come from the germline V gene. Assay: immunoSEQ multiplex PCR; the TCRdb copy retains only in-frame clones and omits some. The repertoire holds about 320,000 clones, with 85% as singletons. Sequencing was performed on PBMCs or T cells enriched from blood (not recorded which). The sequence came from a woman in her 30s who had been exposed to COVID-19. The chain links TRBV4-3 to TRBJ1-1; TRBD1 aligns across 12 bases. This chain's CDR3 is CASSQHHGDRGRGGSEAFF. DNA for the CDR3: TGCGCCAGCAGCCAACACCACGGGGACAGGGGGCGAGGAGGTTCTGAAGCTTTCTTT.